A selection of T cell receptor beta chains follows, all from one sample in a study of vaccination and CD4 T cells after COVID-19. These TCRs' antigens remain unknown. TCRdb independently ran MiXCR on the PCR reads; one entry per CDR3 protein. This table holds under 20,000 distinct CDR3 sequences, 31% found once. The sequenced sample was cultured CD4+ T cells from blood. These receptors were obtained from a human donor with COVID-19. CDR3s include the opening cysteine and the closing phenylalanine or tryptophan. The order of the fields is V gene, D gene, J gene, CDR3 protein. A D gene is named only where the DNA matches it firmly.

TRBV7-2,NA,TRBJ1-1,CASSLDTNTEAFF
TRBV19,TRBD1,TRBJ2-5,CASSIGQGAGETQYF
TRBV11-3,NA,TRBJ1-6,CASSLGGSTRSYNSPLHF
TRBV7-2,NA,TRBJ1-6,CASSLRGNSPLHF
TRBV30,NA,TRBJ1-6,CAWRPGHIVGGNSPLHF
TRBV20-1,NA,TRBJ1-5,CSARDFGGSGNQPQHF
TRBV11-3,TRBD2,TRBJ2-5,CASSLGSGGGAETQYF
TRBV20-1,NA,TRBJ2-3,CSARGGGIPDTQYF
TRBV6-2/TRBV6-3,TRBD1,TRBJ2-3,CASSYGPGQRTDTQYF
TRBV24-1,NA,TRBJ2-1,CATSEPPLGGQFF
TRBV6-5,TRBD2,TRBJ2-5,CASSYRGGDQETQYF
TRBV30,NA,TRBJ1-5,CAWSEGILRDQPQHF
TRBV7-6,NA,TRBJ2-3,CASSFGTVGDTQYF
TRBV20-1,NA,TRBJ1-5,CSASSPGPGPQHF
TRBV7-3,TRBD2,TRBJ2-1,CASSLSGGSYNEQFF
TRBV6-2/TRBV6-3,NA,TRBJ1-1,CASSYRGGRNTEAFF
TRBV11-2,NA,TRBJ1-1,CASSPKGRLNTEAFF
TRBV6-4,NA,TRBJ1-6,CASSEKDTERNSPLHF
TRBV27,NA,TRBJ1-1,CASSLDGREAFF
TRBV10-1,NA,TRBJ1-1,CASSPRTGRNTEAFF
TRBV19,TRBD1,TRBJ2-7,CASSPLATGGIEQYF
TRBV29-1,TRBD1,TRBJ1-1,CSVSDRALTEAFF
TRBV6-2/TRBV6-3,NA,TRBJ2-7,CASSYSGQVIDEQYF
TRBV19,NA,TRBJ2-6,CASSIVDRRSGANVLTF